A selection of T cell receptor beta chains follows, all from one sample in a study of blood T cell repertoires in COVID-19. Only in-frame clones appear in the TCRdb table, and some are missing; sequencing was by immunoSEQ multiplex PCR. This repertoire shows about 220,000 clones, around four fifths found once; its top ten account for less than 20%. Sequencing was done on a sample of peripheral blood. The receptors were gathered from a man aged 25-45 years with active or convalescent COVID-19. Both conserved end residues are part of each CDR3. The order of the fields is clone size, J gene, D gene, V gene, CDR3 DNA, CDR3 protein. D genes are given only for firm matches. The size field is filled for only some rows; it gives once, few, many or a size class.

>few|TRBJ2-7|TRBD2|TRBV6-2/TRBV6-3
TGTGCCAGCAGTTACCTAAGCGGGGACGCCTACGAGCAGTACTTC
CASSYLSGDAYEQYF
>-|TRBJ1-6|TRBD1|TRBV9
TGTGCCAGCAGCGGGCCAGGGGGGAAGAATTCACCCCTCCACTTT
CASSGPGGKNSPLHF
>-|TRBJ2-7|-|TRBV3-1/TRBV3-2
TGTGCCAGCAGCCAAGTGGCCCACGAGCAGTACTTC
CASSQVAHEQYF
>-|TRBJ1-1|TRBD1|TRBV7-9
TGTGCCAGCAGCTCAGAAGTCCCGGGACAGAGAGAAGCTTTCTTT
CASSSEVPGQREAFF
>-|TRBJ1-1|-|TRBV19
TGTGCCAGTAGCGGGACAAGGAACACTGAAGCTTTCTTT
CASSGTRNTEAFF
>-|TRBJ2-2|-|TRBV27
TGTGCCAGCGGGAGTTCCGGGGAGCTGTTTTTT
CASGSSGELFF
>-|TRBJ2-7|-|TRBV4-1
TGCGCCAGCAGCCCCGCCGGTGTAGGGGCCGGCGAGCAGTACTTC
CASSPAGVGAGEQYF
>-|TRBJ1-1|TRBD1|TRBV5-8
TGTGCCAGCAGCGTAACCGGGACAGGGAATACTGAAGCTTTCTTT
CASSVTGTGNTEAFF
>-|TRBJ2-7|TRBD2|TRBV28
TGTGCCAGCAGCCCTCCAACGAGACTAGCGGAGGACGAGCAGTACTTC
CASSPPTRLAEDEQYF
>-|TRBJ1-2|-|TRBV4-3
TGCGCCAGCAGCCTCACAGGGTTCGATGGCTACACCTTC
CASSLTGFDGYTF
>-|TRBJ2-3|-|TRBV5-1
TGCGCCAGCAGCTCCGGACTGATCGGGGTGGATACGCAGTATTTT
CASSSGLIGVDTQYF
>-|TRBJ2-2|TRBD2|TRBV4-1
TGCGCCAGCAGCCAAGGTTGGGGAGCGGGAGTTCGGACCGGGGAGCTGTTTTTT
CASSQGWGAGVRTGELFF
>-|TRBJ2-1|-|TRBV7-7
TGTGCTAGCAGCTCATACGTGGGGGGCAATGAGCAGTTCTTC
CASSSYVGGNEQFF
>-|TRBJ2-1|TRBD2|TRBV5-1
TGCGCCAGCAGACTAGCGGTATACAATGAGCAGTTCTTC
CASRLAVYNEQFF
>-|TRBJ1-1|-|TRBV24-1
TGTGCCACCGGCGGGGACGGGACGCACGGAGCTTTCTTT
CATGGDGTHGAFF
>once|TRBJ1-1|TRBD1|TRBV13
TGTGCCAGCAGCTTAGCTACGGACAGGGGGTCTATTTTGGCTGAAGCTTTCTTT
CASSLATDRGSILAEAFF
>-|TRBJ2-7|TRBD1|TRBV6-5
TGTGCCAGCAGTCCAAGACAGGGGGCCAGCTACGAGCAGTACTTC
CASSPRQGASYEQYF
>-|TRBJ1-5|-|TRBV6-2/TRBV6-3
TGTGCCAGCAGTCCCCAGGGTCCGGGTCAGCCCCAGCATTTT
CASSPQGPGQPQHF
>-|TRBJ2-6|TRBD1|TRBV7-8
TGTGCCAGCAGCTGGGACAGTTATGGTACTGGGGCCAACGTCCTGACTTTC
CASSWDSYGTGANVLTF
>-|TRBJ2-5|-|TRBV18
TGTGCCAGCTCTCTCCCCGGGGAGACCCAGTACTTC
CASSLPGETQYF
>once|TRBJ2-3|-|TRBV28
TGTGCCAGCTCCCCCCGACCAGAGGGCGACACAGATACGCAGTATTTT
CASSPRPEGDTDTQYF
>-|TRBJ2-1|-|TRBV5-4
TGTGCCAGCAAAAGTTTTGGGGAGACTGAGCAGTTCTTC
CASKSFGETEQFF
>-|TRBJ2-1|-|TRBV28
TGTGCCAGCAGCCAGGGTGGGCGAAATGAGCAGTTCTTC
CASSQGGRNEQFF
>once|TRBJ1-4|-|TRBV5-1
TGCGCCAGCAGCTTGGGAGCTAATGAAAAACTGTTTTTT
CASSLGANEKLFF
>-|TRBJ1-1|-|TRBV30
TGTGCCTGGAGAGTCCGGGGGTGGGACACTGAAGCTTTCTTT
CAWRVRGWDTEAFF
>few|TRBJ1-2|-|TRBV27
TGTGCCAGCAGTTTAGACGGAGGGAGTGGCTACACCTTC
CASSLDGGSGYTF
>-|TRBJ2-7|-|TRBV27
TGTGCCAGCAGTTCCTCAGGGGAATTCTACGAGCAGTACTTC
CASSSSGEFYEQYF
>-|TRBJ2-7|-|TRBV27
TGTGCCAGCACGCTGGGGCTGGGGCCCTACGAGCAGTACTTC
CASTLGLGPYEQYF
>-|TRBJ1-2|-|TRBV19
TGTGCCAGTACCGACCCCGGCGGCTCAAACTATGGCTACACCTTC
CASTDPGGSNYGYTF
>-|TRBJ1-1|TRBD1|TRBV7-9
TGTGCCAGCAGCACCGGACAGGGGGCAATCACTGAAGCTTTCTTT
CASSTGQGAITEAFF
>-|TRBJ2-3|TRBD2|TRBV24-1
TGTGCCACCAGTGATTTGGGACTAGCGGGAGTGGCAGATACGCAGTATTTT
CATSDLGLAGVADTQYF
>-|TRBJ2-2|-|TRBV30
TGTGCCTGCCCCGAGACAAATACGAACACCGGGGAGCTGTTTTTT
CACPETNTNTGELFF
>-|TRBJ1-1|-|TRBV6-2/TRBV6-3
TGTGCCAGCAGTTATATCTTCAGGGGTAGTGGGGACACTGAAGCTTTCTTT
CASSYIFRGSGDTEAFF
>-|TRBJ1-2|-|TRBV9
TGTGCCAGCAGCGAGGGGAATTACTATGGCTACACCTTC
CASSEGNYYGYTF
>-|TRBJ2-3|-|TRBV2
TGTGCCAGCAGTTTATCCACAGATACGCAGTATTTT
CASSLSTDTQYF
>few|TRBJ2-5|-|TRBV5-1
TGCGCCAGCAGCTTGATGACAGGTATACAAGAGACCCAGTACTTC
CASSLMTGIQETQYF
>-|TRBJ2-2|-|TRBV6-5
TGTGCCAGCAGTTCTAGGGGTGCCAACACCGGGGAGCTGTTTTTT
CASSSRGANTGELFF
>-|TRBJ2-1|TRBD1|TRBV5-1
TGCGCCAGCTCGGGACAGGGGAGGTACAATGAGCAGTTCTTC
CASSGQGRYNEQFF
>-|TRBJ1-3|-|TRBV9
TGTGCCAGCAGCTCTCAATGGTCAGGGCCCGGAAACACCATATATTTT
CASSSQWSGPGNTIYF
>-|TRBJ2-1|TRBD2|TRBV18
TGTGCCAGCTCACCAGACGGGGGGGGACGAGAGCAGTTCTTC
CASSPDGGGREQFF
>-|TRBJ2-1|TRBD1|TRBV3-1/TRBV3-2
TGTGCCAGCAGACTACCTAGAGGGACAGGAACATACAATGAGCAGTTCTTC
CASRLPRGTGTYNEQFF
>-|TRBJ2-1|-|TRBV7-9
TGTGCCAGCAGCGGCAGGGAACGCGATGAGCAGTTCTTC
CASSGRERDEQFF
>many|TRBJ1-1|-|TRBV7-8
TGTGCCAGCAGCTTATCGGCAGGGATGAACACTGAAGCTTTCTTT
CASSLSAGMNTEAFF
>-|TRBJ2-2|-|TRBV24-1
TGTGCCACCAGTGATGTGCGGAACACCGGGGAGCTGTTTTTT
CATSDVRNTGELFF
>-|TRBJ2-1|-|TRBV18
TGTGCCAGCTCACCATTCGGGGTAATAACGTATGAGCAGTTCTTC
CASSPFGVITYEQFF
>-|TRBJ1-1|TRBD1|TRBV11-2
TGTGCCAGCAGCTCAGAGTACCGGGACAGGGGCGAAGCTTTCTTT
CASSSEYRDRGEAFF
>-|TRBJ1-6|-|TRBV7-2
TGTGCCAGCAGCTTTAGGGGAGGAAATTCACCCCTCCACTTT
CASSFRGGNSPLHF
>-|TRBJ2-1|-|TRBV7-9
TGTGCCAGCAGCTTACGGGTAGCCTATGAGCAGTTCTTC
CASSLRVAYEQFF
>-|TRBJ1-5|-|TRBV10-1
TGCGCCAGCAGTGAAGCAGGTTATAGCAATCAGCCCCAGCATTTT
CASSEAGYSNQPQHF
>once|TRBJ1-1|-|TRBV5-8
TGTGCCAGCAGCTTGTTCGGACATTTGGATACTGAAGCTTTCTTT
CASSLFGHLDTEAFF
>-|TRBJ1-5|TRBD1|TRBV28
TGTGCCAGCAGTTCGGACAGGTTTGGGTATAGCAATCAGCCCCAGCATTTT
CASSSDRFGYSNQPQHF
>-|TRBJ2-1|TRBD2|TRBV6-4
TGTGCCGGTTTAGCGGGAGACCGGTACAATGAGCAGTTCTTC
CAGLAGDRYNEQFF
>-|TRBJ1-1|-|TRBV5-4
TGTGCCAGCAGCTTCCTCGGGGTTGGGATGAACACTGAAGCTTTCTTT
CASSFLGVGMNTEAFF
>-|TRBJ2-3|TRBD2|TRBV30
TGTGCCTGGAGTGTAACCAGCGGGAGTGCCCAGGATACGCAGTATTTT
CAWSVTSGSAQDTQYF
>-|TRBJ2-3|-|TRBV14
TGTGCCAGCAGCCAAGCGGGTCCCCTCACAGATACGCAGTATTTT
CASSQAGPLTDTQYF